Listed below are T cell receptor beta chains from one sample, sequenced in a study of Graves' ophthalmopathy and Graves' hyperthyroidism. TCRdb re-derived calls from the multiplex PCR reads in MiXCR, one entry per CDR3 protein. There are hundreds of thousands of distinct CDR3 sequences in the sample; approximately 22% occur only once, and approximately 7% lies in the top ten. What was sequenced was peripheral blood. Source of these receptors: a woman in her late teens or twenties with stable Graves' hyperthyroidism. Some clones in this sample may be carry-over from other donors' samples. Each CDR3 is given with its conserved first and last residue. A D gene is named only where the DNA matches it firmly. The listing skips clone size in some rows; elsewhere it reads once, few, many or a size class.

D gene,V gene,clone size,J gene,CDR3 protein,CDR3 DNA
TRBD2,TRBV12-5,.,TRBJ2-2,CASGLTRTSGGSGELFF,TGTGCTAGTGGTTTGACCCGGACTAGCGGGGGGTCCGGGGAGCTGTTTTTT
.,TRBV29-1,many,TRBJ2-2,CSVVRGSTGELFF,TGCAGCGTTGTTCGGGGATCCACCGGGGAGCTGTTTTTT
.,TRBV6-5,many,TRBJ1-1,CASSYGGNMNTEAFF,TGTGCCAGCAGTTACGGCGGGAACATGAACACTGAAGCTTTCTTT
TRBD1,TRBV12-3/TRBV12-4,many,TRBJ1-2,CASGPQGIYGYTF,TGTGCCAGCGGCCCACAGGGGATCTATGGCTACACCTTC
.,TRBV12-3/TRBV12-4,many,TRBJ2-5,CASSLIRGGAQETQYF,TGTGCCAGCAGTTTAATTCGTGGCGGGGCTCAAGAGACCCAGTACTTC
TRBD1,TRBV27,many,TRBJ2-5,CAVSGGVGETQYF,TGTGCCGTGTCAGGGGGCGTGGGGGAGACCCAGTACTTC
TRBD1,TRBV6-5,many,TRBJ1-2,CASSLPPGQAYGYTF,TGTGCCAGCAGTTTACCCCCGGGACAGGCCTATGGCTACACCTTC
.,TRBV4-2,.,TRBJ2-6,CASSQAEVGGANVLTF,TGTGCCAGCAGCCAAGCCGAAGTGGGGGGGGCCAACGTCCTGACTTTC
TRBD1,TRBV18,few,TRBJ1-1,CASSPGTGSVNTEAFF,TGTGCCAGCTCACCGGGGACAGGGAGTGTGAACACTGAAGCTTTCTTT
.,TRBV3-1,few,TRBJ2-2,CASSQTGTIQTGELFF,TGTGCCAGCAGCCAAACGGGGACAATACAGACCGGGGAGCTGTTTTTT
.,TRBV6-1,many,TRBJ1-1,CASSQPGLTEAFF,TGTGCCAGCAGTCAGCCGGGATTGACTGAAGCTTTCTTT
.,TRBV12-3/TRBV12-4,many,TRBJ2-2,CASTQSGADTGELFF,TGTGCCAGCACCCAGAGCGGAGCAGACACCGGGGAGCTGTTTTTT
.,TRBV19,many,TRBJ1-3,CASSLSGALGNTIYF,TGTGCCAGTAGTCTCTCGGGGGCGCTTGGAAACACCATATATTTT
.,TRBV11-2,few,TRBJ1-1,CASSPSISTEAFF,TGTGCCAGCAGCCCCTCGATAAGTACTGAAGCTTTCTTT
.,TRBV7-9,many,TRBJ1-1,CASSIPTGNTEAFF,TGTGCCAGCAGCATCCCTACAGGGAACACTGAAGCTTTCTTT
.,TRBV15,many,TRBJ2-5,CATSSSGETQYF,TGTGCCACCAGTTCTAGTGGAGAGACCCAGTACTTC
.,TRBV6-2/TRBV6-3,.,TRBJ1-5,CASQDRFQPQHF,TGTGCCAGCCAGGATAGGTTCCAGCCTCAGCATTTT
TRBD1,TRBV7-3,.,TRBJ1-6,CASSAGTGWSPLHF,TGTGCCAGCAGCGCCGGGACAGGCTGGTCACCCCTCCACTTT
.,TRBV20-1,many,TRBJ2-5,CSARGRGKETQYF,TGCAGTGCTAGGGGACGGGGGAAAGAGACCCAGTACTTC
.,TRBV27,.,TRBJ1-1,CASSRPSEAAFF,TGTGCCAGCAGTCGCCCATCAGAAGCAGCTTTCTTT
.,TRBV12-3/TRBV12-4,.,TRBJ1-2,CASSSAAVYGYTF,TGTGCCAGCAGTTCCGCGGCGGTCTATGGCTACACCTTC
.,TRBV11-2,few,TRBJ2-2,CASSPDFSAGGELFF,TGTGCCAGCAGCCCAGATTTTAGCGCCGGCGGGGAGCTGTTTTTT
.,TRBV29-1,many,TRBJ2-7,CSVATDSFYEQYF,TGCAGCGTTGCTACCGACAGTTTCTACGAGCAGTACTTC
.,TRBV7-2,.,TRBJ2-7,CASSLSATYSYEQYF,TGTGCCAGCAGCTTATCGGCCACTTACTCCTACGAGCAGTACTTC
.,TRBV12-3/TRBV12-4,many,TRBJ1-2,CASSPGTWGYGYTF,TGTGCCAGCAGTCCCGGAACCTGGGGATATGGCTACACCTTC
.,TRBV28,few,TRBJ1-3,CASSRLGTAGNTIYF,TGTGCCAGCAGTCGGCTCGGGACCGCTGGAAACACCATATATTTT
.,TRBV29-1,many,TRBJ2-5,CSVLGQGTVWTGGPLETQYF,TGCAGCGTTCTTGGACAGGGAACGGTTTGGACGGGAGGGCCTCTGGAGACCCAGTACTTC
.,TRBV27,many,TRBJ1-5,CASSRQGAAWNQPQHF,TGTGCCAGCAGCCGACAAGGGGCGGCGTGGAATCAGCCCCAGCATTTT
.,TRBV20-1,many,TRBJ2-7,CSANGVGDGPWEQYF,TGCAGTGCTAATGGGGTGGGGGACGGGCCTTGGGAGCAGTACTTC
.,TRBV18,many,TRBJ2-7,CASSPTRRTEQYF,TGTGCCAGCTCACCGACCAGGCGGACCGAGCAGTACTTC
.,TRBV6-1,many,TRBJ1-1,CASSERDMWEGIAFF,TGTGCCAGCAGTGAACGAGATATGTGGGAGGGTATTGCTTTCTTT
TRBD2,TRBV27,many,TRBJ2-7,CASSPRGVVGIYEQYF,TGTGCCAGCAGTCCCCGGGGGGTTGTAGGGATCTACGAGCAGTACTTC
.,TRBV28,few,TRBJ1-6,CASSLGHPALSPLHF,TGTGCCAGCAGTTTGGGGCATCCGGCCCTTTCACCCCTCCACTTT
TRBD2,TRBV29-1,many,TRBJ2-5,CSVEVLAGLQTQYF,TGCAGCGTTGAGGTCCTAGCGGGGTTACAGACCCAGTACTTC
.,TRBV18,few,TRBJ1-5,CASSTTGTSNQPQHF,TGTGCCAGCTCAACTACAGGTACTAGCAATCAGCCCCAGCATTTT
TRBD2,TRBV30,.,TRBJ2-4,CAWSRGSSPGLAGNIQYF,TGTGCCTGGAGCAGGGGCAGCTCGCCGGGACTAGCGGGAAACATTCAGTACTTC
.,TRBV6-2/TRBV6-3,many,TRBJ2-7,CASRPGGAYEQYF,TGTGCCAGCAGGCCAGGTGGCGCCTACGAGCAGTACTTC
.,TRBV11-2,many,TRBJ2-5,CASSRVGGSETQYF,TGTGCCAGCAGTAGGGTCGGCGGCTCAGAGACCCAGTACTTC
.,TRBV5-1,many,TRBJ2-5,CASSLSQETQYF,TGTGCCAGCAGCTTAAGTCAAGAGACCCAGTACTTC
.,TRBV27,.,TRBJ1-2,CASTENPTNYGYTF,TGTGCCAGCACCGAGAACCCTACTAACTATGGCTACACCTTC
TRBD2,TRBV7-3,many,TRBJ2-5,CASSTKGLAGEETQYF,TGTGCCAGCAGCACCAAAGGGCTAGCGGGGGAAGAGACCCAGTACTTC
TRBD2,TRBV6-1,.,TRBJ2-7,CASNPTGGPFQQYF,TGTGCCAGCAATCCTACGGGAGGGCCATTTCAGCAGTACTTC
TRBD1,TRBV3-1,few,TRBJ1-5,CASSRNPGQVLPQHF,TGTGCCAGCAGCCGGAACCCAGGACAGGTTTTGCCCCAGCATTTT
.,TRBV12-3/TRBV12-4,.,TRBJ1-2,CASSFSLRGPWGYTF,TGTGCCAGCAGTTTCAGCCTACGGGGGCCGTGGGGCTACACCTTC
.,TRBV6-1,many,TRBJ2-7,CASRGLAGPEQYF,TGTGCCAGCAGGGGACTGGCAGGACCCGAGCAGTACTTC
.,TRBV30,many,TRBJ1-1,CAWSVRDIGTEAFF,TGTGCCTGGAGTGTAAGGGACATAGGCACTGAAGCTTTCTTT
TRBD2,TRBV11-2,many,TRBJ2-2,CASSFISSSGSTGELFF,TGTGCCAGCAGCTTTATCTCGTCTAGCGGGAGCACCGGGGAGCTGTTTTTT
.,TRBV6-1,.,TRBJ1-5,CASTREVRGHDQPQHF,TGTGCCAGCACCCGCGAGGTCCGGGGTCACGATCAGCCCCAGCATTTT
.,TRBV5-6,many,TRBJ2-7,CASSFGSTFTYEQYF,TGTGCCAGCAGCTTTGGATCAACCTTCACCTACGAGCAGTACTTC
TRBD1,TRBV7-8,many,TRBJ1-2,CASSLGDSYYGYTF,TGTGCCAGCAGCTTAGGGGACAGTTACTATGGCTACACCTTC
TRBD1,TRBV28,many,TRBJ1-2,CASSLGQGYGYGYTF,TGTGCCAGCAGTCTGGGACAGGGTTATGGCTATGGCTACACCTTC
TRBD1,TRBV28,.,TRBJ2-5,CASSRPQGTEETQYF,TGTGCCAGCAGCCGACCACAGGGGACAGAAGAGACCCAGTACTTC
.,TRBV6-2/TRBV6-3,many,TRBJ1-1,CASRFTGSEAFF,TGTGCCAGCAGATTTACAGGCTCTGAAGCTTTCTTT
TRBD2,TRBV5-6,few,TRBJ2-2,CASKLDLAANTGELFF,TGTGCCAGCAAACTTGACCTAGCGGCAAACACCGGGGAGCTGTTTTTT
.,TRBV12-3/TRBV12-4,many,TRBJ1-1,CASSFEESRAFF,TGTGCCAGCAGTTTTGAAGAGTCAAGAGCTTTCTTT
.,TRBV19,few,TRBJ2-7,CASSTLTANYEQYF,TGTGCCAGTAGCACCTTGACAGCAAACTACGAGCAGTACTTC